The sequence of this TCR beta chain was determined in a study of blood T cells in healthy people across ages. A second PCR, run for about 7 to 11 cycles, used a sample-barcoded 5' primer plus a J-beta primer mix. MiXCR, run by TCRdb on the 5' RACE reads, gives a single entry per CDR3 protein. The sample lists about 670,000 distinct CDR3 sequences, roughly two fifths occurring once. Sequenced input: blood. This receptor was identified in a man at least 80 years old in good health.

The CDR3 DNA reads as TGTGCCAGCGGCCAGCGGGAGGGGGTGCAGTACTTC. As protein: CASGQREGVQYF. This chain uses TRBV7-2 with TRBJ2-5, with TRBD2 identical over 10 bases. The CDR3 spans 12 residues. The ends lost 8 bases at V and 11 bases at J; junction bases unmatched: 8. Per the germline V gene, CDR1 is SGHTA and CDR2 is FQGNSA.